The clone carrying this TCR beta chain appeared once. This sample is drawn from a study of blood T cell repertoires in COVID-19. Authors' processing steps: How many nucleated cells were present was estimated from reference gene primer amplification. This table comes from immunoSEQ multiplex PCR, and its TCRdb copy is limited to in-frame clones, with some not included. The V and J calls and the clone size are those of that table, but D and trimming were determined from the DNA. The sample carries a few hundred thousand clones, 90% recorded once. CDR1 and CDR2 (germline): KGHSH, LQKENI. This CDR3 region has 20 residues. The V and J ends lost 3 bases and 1 base, in that order; junction bases with no gene match: 15.

This TCR was sampled from a woman in her fifties or sixties with COVID-19, enrolled during active disease. Sequencing input: peripheral blood. The chain combines TRBV18 with TRBJ2-6, with 7 bases identical to TRBD1. CDR3 protein: CASSPPGQLLSLSGANVLTF. The CDR3 DNA sequence: TGTGCCAGCTCACCCCCGGGACAGCTCCTATCGCTTTCTGGGGCCAACGTCCTGACTTTC.